What follows describes a single TCR beta chain. This specimen comes from a study of blood T cell repertoires in COVID-19. V lost 7 bases and J 4 bases, leaving 19 bases between the germline ends. The CDR3 covers 15 residues. Germline CDR1 and CDR2: SNHLY and FYNNEI. The table came from immunoSEQ multiplex PCR; TCRdb's copy has only in-frame clones and leaves some out. The sample includes roughly 100,000 clones, about 80% of them seen just once. This receptor was obtained from a man older than 75 with acute or convalescent COVID-19. The chain has TRBV2 and TRBJ1-2; D might be TRBD1 (5 bases). The sequenced sample consisted of peripheral blood. This chain's CDR3 is CASKGEALRVYGYTF. DNA for the CDR3: TGTGCCAGCAAAGGGGAGGCTCTAAGGGTCTATGGCTACACCTTC.